This T cell receptor (beta chain) derives from a study of blood T cell repertoires in COVID-19. Whole-study context: From the United States, Italy and Spain came samples of acute and convalescent COVID-19. T cells, B-cell-depleted T cells, or PBMCs provided the cDNA or gDNA that served as material.

In the authors' methods: Reference gene primer amplification yielded estimated nucleated cell counts. The data were produced by immunoSEQ multiplex PCR, yet TCRdb's version contains in-frame clones alone and is incomplete. D and trimming were read from the DNA, whereas the V and J calls and clone size are those reported in that table. The sample has about 170,000 clones, around four fifths seen once. The V gene's germline CDR1 is GTSNPN and CDR2 SVGIG (reference sequence). Trimming removed 5 bases at V and 4 bases at J, with 9 bases between. The CDR3 runs 12 residues. V is TRBV30 and J is TRBJ1-5, with TRBD1 as a possible D gene (5 bases). The sequence derives from a woman aged 70 to 79 who had recovered from COVID-19. The specimen sequenced was peripheral blood. CDR3 loop: CAWGGANQPQHF. The CDR3 DNA sequence: TGTGCCTGGGGTGGGGCGAATCAGCCCCAGCATTTT.